These T cell receptor beta chains were read from a single sample in a study of blood T cell repertoires in COVID-19. TCRdb's table, derived via immunoSEQ multiplex PCR, lists solely in-frame clones and lacks some. The sample carries about 500,000 clones, around 90% recorded once. Sequencing input: PBMCs or T cells enriched from blood (not recorded which). The receptors here all came from a woman aged 18-30 years who had recovered from COVID-19. The CDR3 runs from the conserved cysteine through the conserved F or W. Each record gives: clone size, J gene, V gene, CDR3 protein. Rows may omit the clone size; those that give it use once, few, many or a size class.

clone size: few; J gene: TRBJ1-6; V gene: TRBV19; CDR3 protein: CASSIGGSSPLHF
clone size: .; J gene: TRBJ2-3; V gene: TRBV5-1; CDR3 protein: CASSLVRRAGGPPDTQYF
clone size: .; J gene: TRBJ1-1; V gene: TRBV5-1; CDR3 protein: CASSFYVPHEAFF
clone size: .; J gene: TRBJ1-2; V gene: TRBV19; CDR3 protein: CASSRQGPIPYYGYTF
clone size: .; J gene: TRBJ1-6; V gene: TRBV7-3; CDR3 protein: CASSPRQGHSPLHF
clone size: .; J gene: TRBJ2-3; V gene: TRBV28; CDR3 protein: CASSIGQGRHTQYF
clone size: .; J gene: TRBJ2-5; V gene: TRBV10-2; CDR3 protein: CASSEDGEETQYF
clone size: few; J gene: TRBJ1-4; V gene: TRBV5-1; CDR3 protein: CASSFSGQGGEKLFF
clone size: .; J gene: TRBJ2-3; V gene: TRBV14; CDR3 protein: CASSQAGGRASDTDTQYF
clone size: once; J gene: TRBJ2-3; V gene: TRBV9; CDR3 protein: CASSVGEGPFTDTQYF
clone size: .; J gene: TRBJ1-6; V gene: TRBV27; CDR3 protein: CASSPDRGLRNSPLHF
clone size: .; J gene: TRBJ2-1; V gene: TRBV2; CDR3 protein: CASRRGREQFF
clone size: .; J gene: TRBJ2-5; V gene: TRBV5-1; CDR3 protein: CASSLVAETQYF
clone size: .; J gene: TRBJ2-5; V gene: TRBV4-2; CDR3 protein: CASSQDKGSGETQYF
clone size: .; J gene: TRBJ1-2; V gene: TRBV6-1; CDR3 protein: CASSELGQDYGYTF
clone size: .; J gene: TRBJ1-2; V gene: TRBV11-2; CDR3 protein: CASSLGFVGGDYGYTF
clone size: .; J gene: TRBJ1-5; V gene: TRBV12-5; CDR3 protein: CASGLYGGRRPQHF
clone size: .; J gene: TRBJ2-3; V gene: TRBV5-4; CDR3 protein: CASSSGQLTDTQYF
clone size: few; J gene: TRBJ2-5; V gene: TRBV7-2; CDR3 protein: CASSFTRGGETQYF
clone size: .; J gene: TRBJ1-2; V gene: TRBV2; CDR3 protein: CASSELWANYGYTF
clone size: once; J gene: TRBJ1-5; V gene: TRBV7-9; CDR3 protein: CASSLSGDSRQPQHF
clone size: few; J gene: TRBJ1-2; V gene: TRBV2; CDR3 protein: CASKGPGVENYGYTF
clone size: .; J gene: TRBJ2-7; V gene: TRBV9; CDR3 protein: CASSVGTAGEQYF
clone size: .; J gene: TRBJ1-2; V gene: TRBV19; CDR3 protein: CASFHYRDSNYGYTF
clone size: .; J gene: TRBJ2-7; V gene: TRBV5-6; CDR3 protein: CASSLWGRGFYEQYF
clone size: .; J gene: TRBJ2-7; V gene: TRBV6-6; CDR3 protein: CASSSGNPYEQYF
clone size: .; J gene: TRBJ1-1; V gene: TRBV15; CDR3 protein: CATSRDPAGNTEAFF
clone size: once; J gene: TRBJ2-3; V gene: TRBV5-1; CDR3 protein: CASSWGTPRTDTQYF
clone size: .; J gene: TRBJ1-5; V gene: TRBV27; CDR3 protein: CASSLGTGLNNQPQHF
clone size: .; J gene: TRBJ1-3; V gene: TRBV10-3; CDR3 protein: CAISGDRDGNTIYF
clone size: .; J gene: TRBJ1-5; V gene: TRBV28; CDR3 protein: CASSHGGSNQPQHF
clone size: .; J gene: TRBJ1-6; V gene: TRBV5-1; CDR3 protein: CASSRGDRRGLADNSPLHF
clone size: .; J gene: TRBJ1-1; V gene: TRBV5-1; CDR3 protein: CASSSTGETRNTEAFF
clone size: .; J gene: TRBJ2-2; V gene: TRBV11-2; CDR3 protein: CASSLDRTSGELFF
clone size: .; J gene: TRBJ2-3; V gene: TRBV5-1; CDR3 protein: CASSLAGALTDTQYF
clone size: .; J gene: TRBJ1-4; V gene: TRBV30; CDR3 protein: CAWSASEYEKLFF
clone size: .; J gene: TRBJ2-7; V gene: TRBV4-2; CDR3 protein: CASSRSGESAYEQYF
clone size: .; J gene: TRBJ1-1; V gene: TRBV5-5; CDR3 protein: CASSLVTGGGTEAFF
clone size: .; J gene: TRBJ1-6; V gene: TRBV14; CDR3 protein: CASSPQGLLGSPLHF
clone size: .; J gene: TRBJ1-2; V gene: TRBV27; CDR3 protein: CASSPGGPGYTF
clone size: .; J gene: TRBJ1-2; V gene: TRBV11-2; CDR3 protein: CASSWDREGGYTF
clone size: .; J gene: TRBJ2-3; V gene: TRBV6-5; CDR3 protein: CASSKDRGITDTQYF
clone size: .; J gene: TRBJ2-7; V gene: TRBV28; CDR3 protein: CASSLTVRGFPYEQYF
clone size: .; J gene: TRBJ2-6; V gene: TRBV29-1; CDR3 protein: CSAAGDAYSGANVLTF
clone size: .; J gene: TRBJ1-1; V gene: TRBV11-3; CDR3 protein: CASSLHLNTEAFF
clone size: .; J gene: TRBJ1-1; V gene: TRBV2; CDR3 protein: CASRIPESRNTEAFF
clone size: .; J gene: TRBJ2-7; V gene: TRBV6-5; CDR3 protein: CASRTGYEQYF
clone size: .; J gene: TRBJ2-1; V gene: TRBV5-1; CDR3 protein: CASSARELGVRGSFF
clone size: .; J gene: TRBJ1-2; V gene: TRBV6-5; CDR3 protein: CASSRDRSNYGYTF
clone size: .; J gene: TRBJ1-5; V gene: TRBV28; CDR3 protein: CASWGRVNQPQHF
clone size: .; J gene: TRBJ2-7; V gene: TRBV29-1; CDR3 protein: CSAGQGEFYEQYF
clone size: .; J gene: TRBJ1-5; V gene: TRBV6-1; CDR3 protein: CASSFTGVQPQHF
clone size: once; J gene: TRBJ2-7; V gene: TRBV6-5; CDR3 protein: CASSSGTGGPYEQYF
clone size: .; J gene: TRBJ1-1; V gene: TRBV19; CDR3 protein: CASSIAGKIYTEAFF